A selection of T cell receptor beta chains follows, all from one sample in a study of T-cell reconstitution after alpha-beta-depleted transplantation in children. TCRdb processed the PCR reads anew with MiXCR; each CDR3 protein has one entry. Among hundreds of thousands of distinct CDR3 sequences, around 12% were seen once, and the ten largest hold 0.79%. Sequenced material: PBMCs, taken before TCRalphabeta/CD19-depleted stem cell transplant. These receptors originate from a girl aged 2 to 9 with congenital amegakaryocytic thrombocytopenia, due to receive a stem cell transplant. CDR3s include the opening cysteine and the closing phenylalanine or tryptophan. A D gene is named only where the DNA matches it firmly. Clone size appears in some rows only: once, few, many, or a class for an expanded clone.

abundance,j_gene,v_gene,d_gene,len,CDR3aa,CDR3nt
many,TRBJ2-3,TRBV5-1,-,15,CASSLAGQKGDTQYF,TGCGCCAGCAGCTTGGCGGGCCAGAAGGGTGATACGCAGTATTTT
many,TRBJ2-7,TRBV28,-,14,CASSLPSSAYEQYF,TGTGCCAGCAGTCTCCCCTCTAGTGCTTACGAGCAGTACTTC
many,TRBJ2-1,TRBV29-1,-,14,CSVVPGSSYNEQFF,TGCAGCGTTGTACCTGGGAGCTCCTACAATGAGCAGTTCTTC
few,TRBJ2-5,TRBV21-1,-,15,CASSKDNGDQETQYF,TGTGCCAGCAGCAAAGATAACGGGGACCAAGAGACCCAGTACTTC
many,TRBJ2-1,TRBV5-6,-,16,CASSSDRDWGDNEQFF,TGTGCCAGCAGCTCTGACCGGGACTGGGGCGACAATGAGCAGTTCTTC
many,TRBJ2-7,TRBV5-8,-,17,CASSLTLDLRSSYEQYF,TGTGCCAGCAGCCTGACTCTGGACCTCCGGAGCTCCTACGAGCAGTACTTC
-,TRBJ2-5,TRBV3-1,TRBD2,17,CASSQEGGLAGMETQYF,TGTGCCAGCAGCCAAGAAGGGGGACTAGCGGGAATGGAGACCCAGTACTTC
-,TRBJ2-1,TRBV27,-,12,CASGTQNNEQFF,TGTGCCAGCGGGACCCAAAACAATGAGCAGTTCTTC
many,TRBJ2-7,TRBV20-1,TRBD2,14,CSAQTSGRPYEQYF,TGCAGTGCGCAGACTAGCGGGAGGCCCTACGAGCAGTACTTC
-,TRBJ2-2,TRBV5-1,TRBD1,17,CASSFWTGASNTGELFF,TGCGCCAGCAGCTTTTGGACAGGGGCTTCGAACACCGGGGAGCTGTTTTTT
few,TRBJ2-1,TRBV7-6,TRBD2,16,CASSTVSGRRYNEQFF,TGTGCCAGCAGTACCGTCAGCGGGAGGCGTTACAATGAGCAGTTCTTC
few,TRBJ1-4,TRBV7-6,-,17,CASSLALRGATNEKLFF,TGTGCCAGCAGCTTAGCGCTGAGGGGCGCGACTAATGAAAAACTGTTTTTT
few,TRBJ2-1,TRBV4-1,TRBD1,16,CASSQGQGSSYNEQFF,TGCGCCAGCAGCCAAGGACAGGGAAGCTCCTACAATGAGCAGTTCTTC
few,TRBJ2-1,TRBV19,TRBD1,13,CASMDRADNEQFF,TGTGCCAGTATGGACAGGGCGGACAATGAGCAGTTCTTC
few,TRBJ1-2,TRBV28,-,14,CASLWDPKHYGYTF,TGTGCCAGCCTCTGGGACCCTAAACACTATGGCTACACCTTC
many,TRBJ1-6,TRBV20-1,TRBD1,16,CSAIPRDSYRNSPLHF,TGCAGTGCCATACCCCGGGACAGTTACCGAAATTCACCCCTCCACTTT
-,TRBJ1-3,TRBV12-3/TRBV12-4,-,12,CASSQQGNTIYF,TGTGCCAGCAGCCAACAGGGAAACACCATATATTTT
many,TRBJ2-5,TRBV10-3,TRBD2,16,CAISETSGRNQEAQYF,TGTGCCATCAGTGAAACTAGCGGGAGGAACCAAGAGGCCCAGTACTTC
-,TRBJ1-3,TRBV30,-,13,CAWSRGWGNTIYF,TGTGCCTGGAGTCGCGGGTGGGGAAACACCATATATTTT
few,TRBJ2-5,TRBV27,-,16,CASSLRREPERGTQYF,TGTGCCAGCAGTTTGAGGAGGGAACCTGAACGTGGGACCCAGTACTTC
-,TRBJ1-6,TRBV14,TRBD1,17,CASSPSGDSFYNSPLHF,TGTGCCAGCAGCCCCTCCGGGGACAGCTTCTATAATTCACCCCTCCACTTT
many,TRBJ2-1,TRBV24-1,TRBD2,16,CATSERSGSSYNEQFF,TGTGCCACCAGTGAGAGAAGCGGGAGCTCCTACAATGAGCAGTTCTTC
-,TRBJ2-2,TRBV20-1,-,13,CSARPGEAGELFF,TGCAGTGCCCGTCCAGGGGAGGCCGGGGAGCTGTTTTTT
many,TRBJ2-7,TRBV12-3/TRBV12-4,-,14,CASSEAGHTYEQYF,TGTGCCAGCAGTGAAGCGGGACACACCTACGAGCAGTACTTC
many,TRBJ2-2,TRBV9,TRBD2,17,CASSVAVAGGPDGELFF,TGTGCCAGCAGCGTAGCCGTGGCGGGAGGGCCCGACGGGGAGCTGTTTTTT
many,TRBJ2-7,TRBV5-1,-,10,CASIGYEQYF,TGCGCCAGCATCGGATACGAGCAGTACTTC
many,TRBJ2-2,TRBV5-1,-,14,CASSLTQADGELFF,TGCGCCAGCAGCTTAACTCAGGCTGACGGGGAGCTGTTTTTT
many,TRBJ1-2,TRBV12-3/TRBV12-4,TRBD1,14,CASSRQQGVYGYTF,TGTGCCAGCAGTCGCCAACAGGGGGTGTATGGCTACACCTTC
many,TRBJ1-6,TRBV5-1,-,16,CASSSQGWPYNSPLHF,TGCGCCAGCAGCTCGCAGGGATGGCCCTATAATTCACCCCTCCACTTT
few,TRBJ1-1,TRBV30,-,14,CAWTAVGASSEAFF,TGTGCCTGGACCGCGGTGGGGGCAAGCTCTGAAGCTTTCTTT
few,TRBJ2-5,TRBV2,TRBD2,12,CASMGLIETQYF,TGTGCCAGTATGGGACTAATCGAGACCCAGTACTTC
-,TRBJ2-3,TRBV10-2,TRBD2,15,CASSETSGYTDTQYF,TGCGCCAGCAGTGAGACTAGCGGATACACAGATACGCAGTATTTT
-,TRBJ1-2,TRBV7-2,-,13,CASSLGTDWAYTF,TGTGCCAGCAGCCTTGGGACGGATTGGGCCTACACCTTC
few,TRBJ2-5,TRBV5-1,-,15,CASSLEAPYQETQYF,TGCGCCAGCAGCTTGGAAGCCCCGTACCAAGAGACCCAGTACTTC
few,TRBJ2-7,TRBV3-1,TRBD2,14,CASSQEAGGYEQYF,TGTGCCAGCAGCCAGGAGGCCGGGGGGTACGAGCAGTACTTC
many,TRBJ2-2,TRBV5-1,-,15,CASSLSGTNTGELFF,TGCGCCAGCAGCTTGAGCGGTACGAACACCGGGGAGCTGTTTTTT
few,TRBJ2-7,TRBV20-1,-,12,CSAKQGRPEQYF,TGCAGTGCTAAGCAGGGGCGCCCCGAGCAGTACTTC
-,TRBJ2-1,TRBV20-1,TRBD2,15,CSASRSGRATNEQFF,TGCAGTGCTTCCCGTAGCGGGAGGGCCACGAATGAGCAGTTCTTC
few,TRBJ2-6,TRBV5-5,-,16,CASSLDSFSGANVLTF,TGTGCCAGCAGCTTGGACAGTTTCTCTGGGGCCAACGTCCTGACTTTC
-,TRBJ2-1,TRBV25-1,-,13,CASTELGETEQFF,TGTGCCAGCACTGAATTAGGAGAGACTGAGCAGTTCTTC
once,TRBJ2-3,TRBV5-6,TRBD2,15,CASSRPGLAGDTHYF,TGTGCCAGCAGTCGGCCGGGACTAGCGGGAGATACGCATTATTTT
many,TRBJ2-1,TRBV29-1,TRBD2,14,CSVELAGGPNEQFF,TGCAGCGTTGAACTAGCGGGAGGGCCCAATGAGCAGTTCTTC
few,TRBJ2-1,TRBV4-1,-,17,CASSQDLSTVADNEQFF,TGCGCCAGCAGCCAAGATTTATCCACCGTGGCGGACAATGAGCAGTTCTTC
few,TRBJ2-1,TRBV4-1,TRBD1,16,CASSQDRQGLNNEQFF,TGCGCCAGCAGCCAAGATCGACAGGGGTTGAACAATGAGCAGTTCTTC
many,TRBJ1-1,TRBV5-1,-,13,CASTLLENTEAFF,TGCGCCAGCACCCTCTTGGAAAACACTGAAGCTTTCTTT
-,TRBJ2-7,TRBV7-2,-,16,CASSPATIGGFYEQYF,TGTGCCAGCAGCCCGGCTACCATAGGAGGGTTCTACGAGCAGTACTTC
many,TRBJ2-3,TRBV28,TRBD2,15,CASSVLAGATDTQYF,TGTGCCAGCAGTGTATTAGCGGGAGCCACAGATACGCAGTATTTT
-,TRBJ2-7,TRBV11-2,-,14,CASSFPAEPYEQYF,TGTGCCAGCAGCTTTCCTGCTGAGCCCTACGAGCAGTACTTC
-,TRBJ1-5,TRBV2,-,13,CASRGGSNQPQHF,TGTGCCAGCAGGGGGGGAAGCAATCAGCCCCAGCATTTT
few,TRBJ1-2,TRBV10-3,-,14,CAISLTDPNYGYTF,TGTGCCATCAGCTTGACAGATCCCAACTATGGCTACACCTTC
many,TRBJ2-3,TRBV7-8,-,16,CASSLDRGWSTDTQYF,TGTGCCAGCAGCTTAGACCGGGGATGGAGCACAGATACGCAGTATTTT
many,TRBJ2-1,TRBV7-9,TRBD2,17,CASSLAISTSGRNEQFF,TGTGCCAGCAGCTTAGCCATCTCTACTAGCGGGAGGAATGAGCAGTTCTTC
few,TRBJ2-1,TRBV5-1,-,15,CASRQAYSSYNEQFF,TGCGCCAGCAGACAAGCTTACAGCTCCTACAATGAGCAGTTCTTC